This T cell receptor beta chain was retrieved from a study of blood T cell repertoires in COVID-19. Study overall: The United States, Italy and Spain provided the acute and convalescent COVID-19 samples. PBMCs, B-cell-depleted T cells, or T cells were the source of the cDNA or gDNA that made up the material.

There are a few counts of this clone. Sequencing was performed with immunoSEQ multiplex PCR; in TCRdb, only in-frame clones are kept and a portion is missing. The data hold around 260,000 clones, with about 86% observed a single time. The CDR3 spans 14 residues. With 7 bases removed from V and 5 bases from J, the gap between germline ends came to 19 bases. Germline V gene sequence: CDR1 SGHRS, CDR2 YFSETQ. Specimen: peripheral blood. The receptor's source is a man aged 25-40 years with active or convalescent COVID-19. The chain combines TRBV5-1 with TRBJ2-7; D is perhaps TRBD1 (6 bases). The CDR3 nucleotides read TGCGCCAGCCACGATGGGGGCGGTCGTGACGAGCAGTACTTC. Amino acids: CASHDGGGRDEQYF.